These 32 T cell receptor beta chains originate from one sample sequenced in a study of Graves' ophthalmopathy and Graves' hyperthyroidism. RNA transcripts yielded amplified TCR beta CDR3 regions. Second-round multiplex PCR came after first-round RT-PCR with HTBI primers. TCRdb redid the calling of the multiplex PCR reads with MiXCR, one entry per CDR3 protein. The sample holds 680,000 or so distinct CDR3 sequences; about 20% are singletons and the top ten take approximately 6.9%. The sample was peripheral blood. These receptor sequences come from a woman aged 18 to 35 with stable Graves' hyperthyroidism. Some clones in this sample may be carry-over from other donors' samples.

For this clonotype: At one of its ends the junction is not consistent with the germline gene, which may arise from a read error. The V and J genes are TRBV28 and TRBJ1-1; 9 bases are a match to TRBD1. CDR3 length equals 15 residues. Germline V gene lookup returns CDR1 MDHEN and CDR2 SYDVKM. CDR3 region: CATRKQGAGNTEAFF. In DNA, the CDR3 is TGTGCCACCAGAAAACAGGGGGCTGGGAACACAGAAGCTTTCTTT. The full variable domain, with the rest looked up from reference TRBV28 and TRBJ1-1, is DVKVTQSSRYLVKRTGEKVFLECVQDMDHENMFWYRQDPGLGLRLIYFSYDVKMKEKGDIPEGYSVSREKKERFSLILESASTNQTSMYLCATRKQGAGNTEAFFGQGTRLTVV.

The rearrangement joins TRBV5-1 to TRBJ2-2; 9 positions match TRBD1. Trimming at V came to 3 bases and at J to 5 bases, leaving 5 bases not matched to a gene. The CDR3 is 15 residues long. Germline CDR1 SGHRS, CDR2 YFSETQ. The CDR3, as DNA: TGCGCCAGCAGCTCCGGGACAGGGTGGACCGGGGAGCTGTTTTTT. Amino acid sequence: CASSSGTGWTGELFF.

This clonotype was observed many times. The chain carries TRBV6-5 and TRBJ1-2; D remains unclear. Trimming shortened V by 0 bases and J by 1 base, and 12 bases separated the two germline ends. The CDR3 is made up of 16 amino acids. Germline V lookup: CDR1 MNHEY, CDR2 SVGAGI. CDR3 sequence (DNA): TGTGCCAGCAGTTACTCCCCACCGGGCCTTAACTATGGCTACACCTTC. This codes for CASSYSPPGLNYGYTF.

This clonotype was recorded at least ten times. This sequence joins TRBV11-2 and TRBJ1-2; D unresolved. V dropped 2 bases and J dropped 2 bases, with 15 bases sitting between them. Germline-derived CDR1 and CDR2 are SGHAT and FQNNGV. The CDR3 has 16 residues. CDR3 DNA sequence: TGTGCCAGCAGCTTATCCGGTCTCTCGAGCAACTATGGCTACACCTTC. Residues: CASSLSGLSSNYGYTF.

This clonotype was seen only a few times. A read error may produce the germline difference seen at one junction end. The gene calls are TRBV20-1 and TRBJ2-4, with a possible D match to TRBD2 (6 bases). This CDR3 comprises 15 residues. CDR1 and CDR2 (germline): DFQATT, SNEGSKA (reference sequence). In DNA, the CDR3 is TGCAGTGCTAATCCATCGGGAGACGCCATAAACATTCAGTACTTC. Its translation: CSANPSGDAINIQYF.

This clonotype was observed many times. The chain combines TRBV11-2 with TRBJ1-5; D gene ambiguous. CDR3 size: 13 residues. The V and J ends lost 3 bases and 6 bases respectively, with 9 bases between them. CDR1 SGHAT and CDR2 FQNNGV come from the germline V gene. CDR3: CASSFDDTQPQHF. The CDR3 DNA follows: TGTGCCAGCAGCTTTGACGACACTCAGCCCCAGCATTTT.

This clonotype occurred many times. The J gene is TRBJ1-2, the V gene TRBV7-2; D possibly corresponds to TRBD1 (5 bases). This CDR3 region has 14 residues. Germline V gene lookup returns CDR1 SGHTA and CDR2 FQGNSA. V was trimmed by 3 bases and J by 3 bases, leaving 11 bases between them. CDR3 nucleotides: TGTGCCAGCAGCTTGGGGGGTCCTTACTATGGCTACACCTTC. It specifies CASSLGGPYYGYTF.

There are many counts of this clonotype. The chain recombines TRBV11-1 with TRBJ2-7, with 8 bases that match TRBD1. V lost 4 bases to trimming and J lost 0 bases; unmatched junction nucleotides: 8. The CDR3 contains 16 residues. Germline V CDR1 and CDR2: SGHAT, FQDESV (reference sequence). CDR3 nucleotides: TGTGCCAGCAGCTCCAGGGGGCCCAGATCCTCCTACGAGCAGTACTTC. This encodes CASSSRGPRSSYEQYF. The entire variable domain, with the rest obtained from reference TRBV11-1 and TRBJ2-7, is as follows: EAEVAQSPRYKITEKSQAVAFWCDPISGHATLYWYRQILGQGPELLVQFQDESVVDDSQLPKDRFSAERLKGVDSTLKIQPAELGDSAMYLCASSSRGPRSSYEQYFGPGTRLTVT.

This clonotype was found a few times. The rearrangement links TRBV18 to TRBJ2-7; D perhaps matches TRBD1 (5 bases). Germline V gene lookup returns CDR1 KGHSH and CDR2 LQKENI. V shed 0 bases and J shed 5 bases, with 11 bases lying between them. CDR3 length: 14 amino acids. CDR3 bases: TGTGCCAGCTCACCACCCCACCACAGGAACGAGCAGTACTTC. This gives the protein CASSPPHHRNEQYF.

Many counts were recorded for this clonotype. The J gene is TRBJ1-1, the V gene TRBV6-5; a possible D gene is TRBD1 (6 bases). This CDR3 comprises 14 residues. CDR1 and CDR2 from the germline V gene are MNHEY and SVGAGI. V was shortened by 1 base and J by 5 bases, with 11 bases between the two germline ends. CDR3 protein: CASSYWGAGTEAFF. CDR3 in DNA: TGTGCCAGCAGTTACTGGGGGGCTGGGACTGAAGCTTTCTTT.

The chain uses TRBV10-3 and TRBJ2-5; D assignment may be TRBD1 or TRBD2 (5 bases each). V gave up 3 bases and J gave up 5 bases, with 16 bases separating them. From germline, CDR1 is ENHRY and CDR2 SYGVKD. The CDR3 consists of 15 residues. DNA of the CDR3: TGTGCCATCAGTGATCCCGGGGCCAGCTCTGAGACCCAGTACTTC. Its protein is CAISDPGASSETQYF.

V gene TRBV2 combines with J gene TRBJ1-1; 10 bases map to TRBD1. The CDR3 spans 12 residues. Germline lookup yields CDR1 SNHLY and CDR2 FYNNEI. Losses at the gene ends were 6 bases for V and 6 bases for J; bases not matched to a gene: 1. Here the CDR3 reads CASRDRGAEAFF. DNA for the CDR3: TGTGCCAGCAGGGACAGGGGGGCTGAAGCTTTCTTT.

This clonotype was found many times. This rearrangement joins TRBV2 to TRBJ2-5; D unresolved. CDR1 SNHLY and CDR2 FYNNEI come from the germline V gene. V lost 3 bases and J 5 bases, leaving 10 bases between the germline ends. The CDR3 has 13 amino acids. The CDR3: CASSDRLKETQYF. DNA for the CDR3: TGTGCCAGCAGTGATCGCCTGAAGGAGACCCAGTACTTC.

The rearrangement joins TRBV5-8 to TRBJ2-7; 8 bases match TRBD2. V gave up 4 bases and J gave up 3 bases; unmatched junction bases: 6. CDR3 length: 14 amino acids. Germline assignment: CDR1 SGHTS and CDR2 YDEGEE. This CDR3 is CASSPRTSNYEQYF. The CDR3 DNA sequence: TGTGCCAGCAGCCCTCGGACTAGCAACTACGAGCAGTACTTC.

The gene calls are TRBV28 and TRBJ1-2; the match to TRBD1 covers 8 bases. Germline CDR1 is MDHEN and CDR2 is SYDVKM. V shed 4 bases, J shed 2 bases, and the junction held 9 bases outside the gene matches. The CDR3 is 16 amino acids. The CDR3 sequence: CASSSTGQGWNYGYTF. The CDR3 DNA reads as TGTGCCAGCAGTTCTACCGGACAGGGTTGGAACTATGGCTACACCTTC.

This clonotype was counted ten times or more. The chain uses TRBV27 and TRBJ2-6; D call uncertain. V was shortened by 5 bases and J by 1 base, with 21 bases between the two germline ends. This CDR3 comprises 19 residues. CDR1 is MNHEY and CDR2 is SMNVEV in the germline V gene (reference sequence). The CDR3: CASSPSPGRQRSGANVLTF. The CDR3 DNA reads as TGTGCCAGCAGTCCCAGTCCTGGCCGGCAGAGGTCTGGGGCCAACGTCCTGACTTTC.

The V and J genes are TRBV10-1 and TRBJ1-1; D gene uncertain. V lost 0 bases and J lost 3, with 5 bases in between. This CDR3 region has 13 residues. Germline CDR1 is WNHNN and CDR2 is SYGVQD (reference sequence). CDR3 DNA sequence: TGCGCCAGCAGTGAGTCTGTCTACACTGAAGCTTTCTTT. Translated: CASSESVYTEAFF.

Points on this clonotype: A much larger clone sits a single nucleotide away, making a read error possible. The V call is TRBV6-5, the J call TRBJ1-1; TRBD1 might be the D (5 bases). Germline loops: CDR1 MNHEY, CDR2 SVGAGI. CDR3 length equals 15 residues. Trimming took 0 bases from V and 0 from J, leaving 8 bases between them. The CDR3 DNA follows: TGTGCCAGCAGTTACTCGGGACGGATGAACACTGAAGCTTTCTTT. Translation: CASSYSGRMNTEAFF.

This clonotype was seen many times. The rearrangement joins TRBV9 to TRBJ2-4; 7 bases fit TRBD2. The J segment lost 3 bases and the V segment lost 3 bases, leaving 3 bases of the junction unmatched. Germline V CDR1 and CDR2: SGDLS, YYNGEE. The CDR3 loop spans 14 amino acids. The CDR3 bases are TGTGCCAGCAGCGAGGGAGGGGTCAAAAACATTCAGTACTTC. Translation: CASSEGGVKNIQYF.

This clonotype came up many times. J is TRBJ1-1 and V is TRBV13; D perhaps matches TRBD1 (6 bases). Germline CDR1 and CDR2: PRHDT and FYEKMQ (reference sequence). The CDR3 is made up of 14 amino acids. Trimming removed 5 bases from V and 4 bases from J, with 14 bases in between. The DNA for the CDR3 is TGTGCCAGCAGCCCCTGGACAGTGGGCACTGAAGCTTTCTTT. Encoded protein: CASSPWTVGTEAFF.

The CDR3 bases are TGTGCCAGCGGACGGGATGAAGCCACTGAAGCTTTCTTT. Its translation is CASGRDEATEAFF. The chain recombines TRBV7-3 with TRBJ1-1; D uncertain. This CDR3 is built from 13 residues. V lost 8 bases and J 4 bases, leaving 14 bases between the germline ends. Germline V gene data show CDR1 as SGHTA and CDR2 as FQGTGA.

This chain connects TRBV19 to TRBJ1-5; 8 nucleotides line up with TRBD1. Per the germline V gene, CDR1 is LNHDA and CDR2 is SQIVND (reference sequence). V lost 5 bases and J lost 1; bases outside the gene matches: 7. This CDR3 has 16 amino acids. CDR3 residues: CASSSRTGLSNQPQHF. The CDR3 nucleotides read TGTGCCAGTAGTTCTCGGACAGGGTTGAGCAATCAGCCCCAGCATTTT.

This clonotype was recorded many times. The J gene is TRBJ1-2, the V gene TRBV9, with 8 bases matching TRBD1. Germline V gene data show CDR1 as SGDLS and CDR2 as YYNGEE. This CDR3 region has 16 residues. Trimming took 0 bases from V and 3 from J; bases not matched to a gene: 7. The CDR3 loop reads CASSVDQGARHYGYTF. The DNA for the CDR3 is TGTGCCAGCAGCGTAGATCAGGGGGCGCGTCACTATGGCTACACCTTC.

This clonotype was detected ten times or more. The chain couples TRBV7-8 to TRBJ2-7; a weak D match, TRBD2 (6 bases). This CDR3 is 16 amino acids long. Trimming pared 1 base from V and 0 bases from J, leaving 13 bases between. Germline V gives CDR1 SGHVS, CDR2 FQNEAQ. In nucleotides, the CDR3 is TGTGCCAGCAGCTTAGTAACTAGCATTTACTCCTACGAGCAGTACTTC. Its translation: CASSLVTSIYSYEQYF. Full variable domain (outside the CDR3, taken from reference TRBV7-8 and TRBJ2-7): GAGVSQSPRYKVAKRGQDVALRCDPISGHVSLFWYQQALGQGPEFLTYFQNEAQLDKSGLPSDRFFAERPEGSVSTLKIQRTQQEDSAVYLCASSLVTSIYSYEQYFGPGTRLTVT.

Many counts were recorded for this clonotype. This rearrangement joins TRBV20-1 to TRBJ1-1; D gene uncertain. Germline assignment: CDR1 DFQATT and CDR2 SNEGSKA (reference sequence). V dropped 0 bases and J dropped 4 bases, with 9 bases sitting between them. This CDR3 is built from 13 residues. The CDR3 spells CSARDFRSTEAFF. CDR3 coding DNA: TGCAGTGCTAGAGATTTCAGAAGCACTGAAGCTTTCTTT.

This clonotype was recorded a few times. J is TRBJ1-1 and V is TRBV6-1; the D is unclear. The V end lost 6 bases, the J end lost 2 bases, and 10 bases lay between the germline ends. The length of the CDR3 is 13 residues. The germline gives CDR1 MNHNS, CDR2 SASEGT. The CDR3 protein is CASRRELNTEAFF. The CDR3 DNA reads as TGTGCCAGCAGAAGGGAGTTAAACACTGAAGCTTTCTTT.

This clonotype was counted many times. The chain recombines TRBV6-1 with TRBJ2-2; D possibly uses TRBD1 or TRBD2 (6 bases each). CDR1 and CDR2 from the germline V gene are MNHNS and SASEGT. The CDR3 is made up of 15 amino acids. V lost 1 base and J 4 bases, leaving 10 bases between the germline ends. The CDR3: CASSEEQGGTGELFF. DNA of the CDR3: TGTGCCAGCAGTGAAGAACAGGGAGGCACCGGGGAGCTGTTTTTT.

This chain joins TRBV3-1 and TRBJ2-3; D not certain. V lost 1 base, J lost 0 bases, and 14 bases lay in between. The CDR3 has 17 residues. In germline, CDR1 is LGHDT, CDR2 YNNKEL (reference sequence). Here the CDR3 DNA reads TGTGCCAGCAGCCAAGGGGAAGGTCAAATTAGCACAGATACGCAGTATTTT. It translates to CASSQGEGQISTDTQYF.

The rearrangement joins TRBV7-9 to TRBJ1-6; 10 bases line up with TRBD1. The CDR3 consists of 15 residues. The trim removed 4 bases at V and 9 bases at J, leaving 6 bases unmatched. Germline CDR1 reads SEHNR; CDR2 reads FQNEAQ (reference sequence). Written as DNA, the CDR3 is TGTGCCAGCAGCTCGGACAGGGGGATTACTTCACCCCTCCACTTT. It yields the protein CASSSDRGITSPLHF.

This chain uses TRBV20-1 with TRBJ1-1, with D uncertain. Germline values: CDR1 DFQATT, CDR2 SNEGSKA (reference sequence). With 1 base removed from V and 8 bases from J, the gap between germline ends came to 11 bases. The CDR3 contains 12 residues. Written as DNA, the CDR3 is TGCAGTGCTAGAGGAGCTAGAACCGAAGCTTTCTTT. It codes for CSARGARTEAFF.

The chain combines TRBV20-1 with TRBJ2-7; D remains unclear. The CDR3 loop spans 15 amino acids. Germline loops: CDR1 DFQATT, CDR2 SNEGSKA (reference sequence). The V end lost 0 bases, the J end lost 2 bases, and 14 bases lay between the germline ends. CDR3 bases: TGCAGTGCTAGAGATCTGAGTAGGGATACCTACGAGCAGTACTTC. This codes for CSARDLSRDTYEQYF.

In this sample, this clonotype turned up many times. The chain combines TRBV12-3 or TRBV12-4 with TRBJ1-2, with D hard to call. V lost 10 bases and J 5 bases, leaving 14 bases between the germline ends. The CDR3 covers 12 residues. CDR3 nucleotides: TGTGCCATCACGGTGCTAGATTATGGCTACACCTTC. Residues: CAITVLDYGYTF.